Included here is one TCR beta chain sequence, with context. The antigen is undetermined. A junction boundary mismatches the germline segment, possibly from a read error. The template was RNA from unsorted bulk tissue. More than 3 cm separated this lung sample from the edge of the tumor. TCRbeta libraries were built with three rounds of nested PCR, modified from ARM-PCR. Via MiXCR, TCRdb re-called the multiplex PCR reads, giving one row per CDR3 protein. The sample lists about 110,000 distinct CDR3 sequences, 62% occurring once. These data come from a study of tumor and adjacent non-tumor tissue in lung cancer. Study results and limitations: In normal lung, the top 100 clones were significantly more dominant than in tumor.

CDR3 size: 14 residues. Germline V gene lookup returns CDR1 MNHEY and CDR2 SVGAGI. The chain has TRBV6-5 and TRBJ2-1; 10 bases fit TRBD2. The TCR was taken from a man in his 60s with non-small cell lung cancer. Sequenced material: distant non-tumor lung tissue. The CDR3 loop reads CASTVLAGNNEQLF. The CDR3 coding sequence is TGTGCCAGCACGGTACTAGCGGGAAACAACGAGCAGTTATTC.